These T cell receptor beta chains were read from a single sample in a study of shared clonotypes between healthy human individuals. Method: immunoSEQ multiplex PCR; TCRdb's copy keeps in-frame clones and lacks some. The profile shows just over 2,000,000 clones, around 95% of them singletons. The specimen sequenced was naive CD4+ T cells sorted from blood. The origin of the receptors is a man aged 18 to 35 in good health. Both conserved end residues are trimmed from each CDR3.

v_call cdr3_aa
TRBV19 ASRGGWNTEAF
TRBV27 ASSSSQSTDTQY
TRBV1 TSSQERRILAGLAGDKNIQY
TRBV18 ASSPRDQADSPLH
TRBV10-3 AISESSGGGTDTQY
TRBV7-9 ASSLEGTGHGYT
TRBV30 AWSRGLIYEQY
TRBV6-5 ASSDPRQNRGYT
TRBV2 ASSAPGQGATGNTIY
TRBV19 ASSMGGSDRAWDGYT
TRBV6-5 ASSYSAGTTEAF
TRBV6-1 ASSHTSDRELF
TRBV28 ASSLLNKGLNQPQH
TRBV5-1 ASSLAGLAGGNEQF
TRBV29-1 SVDNRGETQY
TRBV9 ASSGTVSSTDTQY
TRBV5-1 ASSLGQGLYGYT
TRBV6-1 ASSVWDSEAF
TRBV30 AWKNRLTGNTIY
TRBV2 ASSESAGLTNYGYT
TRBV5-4 ASSLGSGRSDTQY
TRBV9 ASSRTSGLNTGELF
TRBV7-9 ASSLEASGSETQY
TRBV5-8 ASSLVWTSGTGELF
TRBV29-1 SVEDYEIKADGYT
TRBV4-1 ASSPLAWGNEKLF
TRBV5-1 ASSVNLNSPLH
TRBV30 AWIALPLSNTEAF
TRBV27 ASRSGQGKAIYEQY
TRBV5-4 ASSLQVTYEQY
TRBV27 AAKRIVQGGSETQY
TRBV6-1 ASSAYTNSPSEQY
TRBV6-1 ASTPDSNQPQH
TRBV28 ASSLRNYEQY
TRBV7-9 ASSLEAGGNTIY
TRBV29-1 SVVRVVSVGTQY
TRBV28 ASRDSVTEAF
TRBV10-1 ASSESYWPSAGELF
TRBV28 ASSFQRGAHYEQY
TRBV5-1 ASGQTSGSSFEQF
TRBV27 ASSFYSGGSYNEQF
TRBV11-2 ASSLGGGPGETQY
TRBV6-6 ASSYSRGEPQH
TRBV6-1 ASSEGTINGSPLH
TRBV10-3 AIRPSGDRVSYEQY